A selection of T cell receptor beta chains follows, all from one sample in a study of cytomegalovirus exposure and HLA in healthy donors. TCRdb keeps only in-frame clones here, not all; method: immunoSEQ multiplex PCR. This table holds about 140,000 clones, 65% to 85% found once. Sequenced material: PBMCs. These receptors originate from a male donor in good health and CMV-seronegative. CDR3s include the opening cysteine and the closing phenylalanine or tryptophan. D genes are given only for firm matches. Size is omitted from some rows. Given values are once, few, many or a class for expanded clones.

clone size,CDR3 length,D gene,V gene,J gene,CDR3 protein,CDR3 DNA
.,15,TRBD1,TRBV7-2,TRBJ1-2,CASSHRTGGDYGYTF,TGTGCCAGCAGCCACAGGACAGGGGGTGACTATGGCTACACCTTC
.,19,.,TRBV21-1,TRBJ1-6,CASSKGLRKTGGPNSPLHF,TGTGCCAGCAGCAAAGGGCTAAGAAAGACAGGGGGCCCAAATTCACCCCTCCACTTT
once,17,TRBD2,TRBV27,TRBJ2-1,CASSTPGLAALYNEQFF,TGTGCCAGCAGTACGCCGGGACTAGCGGCCCTTTACAATGAGCAGTTCTTC
.,15,.,TRBV27,TRBJ1-2,CASSYRTAPNYGYTF,TGTGCCAGCAGTTACCGGACAGCTCCTAACTATGGCTACACCTTC
.,13,.,TRBV6-5,TRBJ1-3,CASTTRGRNTIYF,TGTGCCAGCACCACCCGGGGGAGAAACACCATATATTTT
.,17,.,TRBV5-8,TRBJ2-5,CASSLGRSRTATETQYF,TGTGCCAGCAGCTTGGGGAGGTCGAGGACAGCGACGGAGACCCAGTACTTC
.,16,.,TRBV7-3,TRBJ2-2,CASSSDSRSTTGELFF,TGTGCCAGCAGCTCGGACAGTAGGTCGACCACCGGGGAGCTGTTTTTT
few,14,.,TRBV11-2,TRBJ2-5,CASSQAWGFGTQYF,TGTGCCAGCAGCCAAGCCTGGGGCTTTGGGACCCAGTACTTC
.,15,.,TRBV19,TRBJ1-1,CASSIRAGMNTEAFF,TGTGCCAGTAGTATCAGAGCAGGTATGAACACTGAAGCTTTCTTT
.,16,TRBD2,TRBV7-2,TRBJ2-1,CASSLAVAGGQIEQFF,TGTGCCAGCAGCTTAGCGGTAGCGGGGGGGCAAATTGAGCAGTTCTTC
.,10,.,TRBV2,TRBJ1-2,CASSESGYTF,TGTGCCAGCAGTGAAAGCGGCTACACCTTC
once,11,TRBD2,TRBV29-1,TRBJ2-3,CTGGDTDTQYF,TGCACCGGGGGGGACACAGATACGCAGTATTTT
.,13,.,TRBV6-1,TRBJ1-2,CASRHLQGQGYTF,TGTGCCAGCAGGCATCTACAGGGACAAGGCTACACCTTC
.,14,TRBD1,TRBV6-4,TRBJ2-3,CASSADRSTDTQYF,TGTGCCAGCAGTGCGGACAGGAGCACAGATACGCAGTATTTT
.,16,TRBD1,TRBV9,TRBJ1-2,CASSVEIHRGGGGYTF,TGTGCCAGCAGCGTTGAAATTCACAGGGGCGGAGGTGGCTACACCTTC
.,16,.,TRBV10-3,TRBJ2-3,CAISGVSGGLTDTQYF,TGTGCCATCAGTGGCGTTAGTGGAGGACTCACAGATACGCAGTATTTT
.,15,.,TRBV5-5,TRBJ1-5,CASSRAGYSNQPQHF,TGTGCCAGCAGCCGGGCGGGTTATAGCAATCAGCCCCAGCATTTT
once,17,.,TRBV14,TRBJ1-3,CASSHHREGGSGNTIYF,TGTGCCAGCAGCCACCACAGGGAAGGAGGCTCTGGAAACACCATATATTTT
.,15,.,TRBV18,TRBJ2-2,CASSPRLENTGELFF,TGTGCCAGCTCACCTCGACTAGAGAACACCGGGGAGCTGTTTTTT
.,13,.,TRBV5-4,TRBJ1-1,CASSPQMNTEAFF,TGTGCCAGCAGTCCCCAGATGAACACTGAAGCTTTCTTT
.,12,.,TRBV29-1,TRBJ1-1,CSVLTGNTEAFF,TGCAGCGTTTTGACAGGGAACACTGAAGCTTTCTTT
.,13,.,TRBV6-5,TRBJ2-1,CASTGWGDNEQFF,TGTGCCAGCACGGGTTGGGGGGACAATGAGCAGTTCTTC
few,14,.,TRBV7-7,TRBJ2-7,CASSFSPSDNEQYF,TGTGCTAGCAGCTTCTCCCCCTCTGACAACGAGCAGTACTTC
once,17,.,TRBV7-9,TRBJ2-6,CSSSLSGIRSGANVLTF,TGTTCCAGCAGCTTATCTGGCATCCGCTCTGGGGCCAACGTCCTGACTTTC
.,14,TRBD2,TRBV5-1,TRBJ2-5,CASSILAAQETQYF,TGCGCCAGCAGCATACTAGCGGCCCAAGAGACCCAGTACTTC
.,17,TRBD1,TRBV11-2,TRBJ1-3,CASSPTTGASSGNTIYF,TGTGCCAGCAGCCCAACGACAGGGGCAAGCTCTGGAAACACCATATATTTT
.,15,.,TRBV6-5,TRBJ2-1,CASSIDRYGGNEQFF,TGTGCCAGCAGCATCGACAGGTACGGTGGTAATGAGCAGTTCTTC
once,15,.,TRBV5-1,TRBJ2-3,CASGQGGGWTDTQYF,TGCGCCAGCGGGCAAGGGGGGGGCTGGACAGATACGCAGTATTTT
.,15,TRBD1,TRBV5-5,TRBJ1-2,CASSLAPQGNYGYTF,TGTGCCAGCAGCTTGGCCCCACAGGGGAACTATGGCTACACCTTC
once,16,.,TRBV4-3,TRBJ2-1,CASSHQGHLSYNEQFF,TGCGCCAGCAGCCATCAGGGGCATCTGTCCTACAATGAGCAGTTCTTC
.,15,.,TRBV7-6,TRBJ1-1,CASSLMGVKGEEAFF,TGTGCCAGCAGCTTAATGGGTGTCAAAGGAGAAGAAGCTTTCTTT
.,15,TRBD1,TRBV6-1,TRBJ1-6,CASRTQTGDNSPLHF,TGTGCCAGCAGAACCCAGACAGGGGATAATTCACCCCTCCACTTT
few,14,TRBD1,TRBV13,TRBJ1-1,CASSSPDRGAEAFF,TGTGCCAGCAGCTCCCCCGACAGGGGAGCTGAAGCTTTCTTT
.,14,.,TRBV6-5,TRBJ2-2,CASSYTSGSGELFF,TGTGCCAGCAGTTACACAAGCGGTTCCGGGGAGCTGTTTTTT
.,13,.,TRBV7-9,TRBJ1-3,CASSQGTGNTIYF,TGTGCCAGCAGCCAGGGGACTGGAAACACCATATATTTT
once,13,.,TRBV6-4,TRBJ1-1,CASSDTGHTEAFF,TGTGCCAGCAGTGATACAGGGCACACTGAAGCTTTCTTT
.,15,TRBD2,TRBV14,TRBJ2-5,CASSQDWGGSRKQYF,TGTGCCAGCAGCCAAGATTGGGGCGGGAGTAGGAAGCAGTACTTC
.,15,.,TRBV5-1,TRBJ1-2,CASSLFPGPQGGYTF,TGCGCCAGCAGCTTGTTTCCCGGTCCCCAGGGAGGCTACACCTTC
.,11,.,TRBV5-6,TRBJ2-7,CASSFREKQYF,TGTGCCAGCAGCTTCAGGGAAAAGCAGTACTTC
.,16,.,TRBV5-5,TRBJ2-3,CASSLGGVSGTDTQYF,TGTGCCAGCAGCTTGGGGGGGGTTAGCGGTACAGATACGCAGTATTTT
.,17,TRBD2,TRBV7-2,TRBJ2-5,CASSPRLSGGGTETQYF,TGTGCCAGCAGCCCTCGACTTAGCGGGGGGGGTACGGAGACCCAGTACTTC
.,13,.,TRBV5-4,TRBJ2-7,CASRDHRESEQYF,TGTGCCAGCAGGGATCACAGGGAGTCCGAGCAGTACTTC
once,14,.,TRBV19,TRBJ1-6,CASRSGQDNSPLHF,TGTGCCAGTAGATCGGGACAAGATAATTCACCCCTCCACTTT
.,15,TRBD1,TRBV6-5,TRBJ2-7,CASSFVQGGSYEQYF,TGTGCCAGCAGTTTCGTACAGGGGGGATCCTACGAGCAGTACTTC
.,16,.,TRBV6-1,TRBJ1-2,CASSEALQGWDYGYTF,TGTGCCAGCAGTGAAGCGTTGCAGGGGTGGGACTATGGCTACACCTTC
.,13,TRBD1,TRBV5-5,TRBJ1-4,CASTRQGNEKLFF,TGTGCCAGCACAAGACAGGGTAATGAAAAACTGTTTTTT
.,11,.,TRBV29-1,TRBJ2-7,CSVEVLREQYF,TGCAGCGTTGAGGTTCTGAGGGAGCAGTACTTC
.,14,.,TRBV30,TRBJ1-4,CAWNGHRVDEKLFF,TGTGCCTGGAATGGCCACAGGGTGGATGAAAAACTGTTTTTT
.,16,TRBD1,TRBV6-5,TRBJ1-3,CASSYSRGSSGNTIYF,TGTGCCAGCAGTTACTCCAGGGGGAGCTCTGGAAACACCATATATTTT
few,15,.,TRBV7-8,TRBJ2-2,CASSPRQTNTGELFF,TGTGCCAGCAGCCCCCGACAGACCAACACCGGGGAGCTGTTTTTT
.,15,.,TRBV5-6,TRBJ2-2,CASRPIDRHTGELFF,TGTGCCAGCAGACCTATAGACAGGCACACCGGGGAGCTGTTTTTT
.,13,.,TRBV5-6,TRBJ1-2,CASSDRPNYGYTF,TGTGCCAGCAGCGACAGGCCTAACTATGGCTACACCTTC
.,16,TRBD1,TRBV15,TRBJ1-5,CATSTQTGLGNQPQHF,TGTGCCACCAGCACCCAGACAGGGCTCGGCAATCAGCCCCAGCATTTT
.,15,.,TRBV19,TRBJ1-1,CASSISAGLATEAFF,TGTGCCAGTAGTATTTCTGCTGGGTTAGCCACTGAAGCTTTCTTT
.,14,TRBD2,TRBV6-4,TRBJ2-1,CASIGTSGIGEQFF,TGTGCCAGCATCGGGACTAGCGGGATTGGCGAGCAGTTCTTC
.,15,.,TRBV27,TRBJ2-1,CASSLPGDTENEQFF,TGTGCCAGCAGTTTACCTGGGGACACGGAGAATGAGCAGTTCTTC
.,16,TRBD1,TRBV4-1,TRBJ2-4,CASSPRDRLAKNIQYF,TGCGCCAGCAGTCCTAGGGACAGATTAGCCAAAAACATTCAGTACTTC
.,15,.,TRBV5-1,TRBJ2-7,CASSTRAGRAYEQYF,TGCGCCAGCAGCACCAGGGCCGGAAGGGCCTACGAGCAGTACTTC
once,14,.,TRBV5-1,TRBJ2-5,CASRVRTDQETQYF,TGCGCCAGCCGAGTCCGGACAGACCAAGAGACCCAGTACTTC